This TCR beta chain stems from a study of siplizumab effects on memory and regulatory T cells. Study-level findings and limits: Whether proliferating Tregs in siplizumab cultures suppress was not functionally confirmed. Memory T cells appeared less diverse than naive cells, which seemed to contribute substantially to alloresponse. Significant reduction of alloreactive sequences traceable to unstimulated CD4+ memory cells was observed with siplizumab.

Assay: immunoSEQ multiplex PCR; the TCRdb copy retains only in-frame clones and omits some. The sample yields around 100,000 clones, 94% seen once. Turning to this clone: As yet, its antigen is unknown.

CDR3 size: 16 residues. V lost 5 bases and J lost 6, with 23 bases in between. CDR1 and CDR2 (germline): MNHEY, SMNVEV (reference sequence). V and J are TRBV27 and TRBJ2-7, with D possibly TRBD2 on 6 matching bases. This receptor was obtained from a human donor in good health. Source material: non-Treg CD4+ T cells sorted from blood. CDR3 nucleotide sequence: TGTGCCAGCAGTATCGGGACTCCCGGATCACTGAGCGAGCAGTACTTC. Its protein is CASSIGTPGSLSEQYF.